The 12 T cell receptor beta chains below all came from one sample that was sequenced in a study of T cell responses to AZD1222 COVID-19 vaccine. Sequenced by immunoSEQ multiplex PCR; TCRdb stores in-frame clones only, minus some. The sample records roughly 85,000 clones, roughly 87% being singletons. The sample here was peripheral blood, taken on day 0 of MenACWY control vaccination. The receptors originated from an adult in good health.

This CDR3 reads CASSQSSNYGYTF. CDR3 DNA sequence: TGTGCCAGCAGCCAATCTTCTAACTATGGCTACACCTTC. The chain is built from TRBV14 and TRBJ1-2, with D uncertain. CDR3 length: 13 amino acids. CDR1 is SGHDN and CDR2 is FVKESK in the germline V gene. V lost 2 bases and J lost 0, with 4 bases in between.

V is TRBV7-2 and J is TRBJ1-6; the match to TRBD1 covers 10 bases. Trimming cost V 6 bases and J 10 bases; bases outside gene matches: 6. The CDR3 covers 14 residues. Germline V gives CDR1 SGHTA, CDR2 FQGNSA. The CDR3 nucleotides are TGTGCCAGCAGGTTCGGGACAGGGGTATCACCCCTCCACTTT. Its protein product is CASRFGTGVSPLHF.

The rearrangement joins TRBV7-9 to TRBJ1-1, with 7 bases that match TRBD1. V trimming: 3 bases; J trimming: 1 base; junction bases outside the gene matches: 2. CDR1 is SEHNR, CDR2 FQNEAQ, per germline (reference sequence). The CDR3 runs to 14 residues. In DNA form, the CDR3 reads TGTGCCAGCAGCTTGACAGGGTCGAACACTGAAGCTTTCTTT. This translates into CASSLTGSNTEAFF.

V and J are TRBV9 and TRBJ2-1, with D perhaps matching TRBD2 (6 bases). The CDR3 length is 15 residues. The V end lost 0 bases, the J end lost 9 bases, and 16 bases lay between the germline ends. CDR1 and CDR2 (germline): SGDLS, YYNGEE. This chain's CDR3 is CASSVAPGTPLEQFF. CDR3 DNA: TGTGCCAGCAGCGTAGCCCCCGGGACTCCCCTTGAGCAGTTCTTC. The complete variable domain, with remaining parts taken from reference TRBV9 and TRBJ2-1, reads DSGVTQTPKHLITATGQRVTLRCSPRSGDLSVYWYQQSLDQGLQFLIQYYNGEERAKGNILERFSAQQFPDLHSELNLSSLELGDSALYFCASSVAPGTPLEQFFGPGTRLTVL.

This rearrangement joins TRBV7-2 to TRBJ2-1; 8 nucleotides agree with TRBD2. This CDR3 comprises 12 residues. Per germline, CDR1 SGHTA and CDR2 FQGNSA. The ends lost 4 bases at V and 15 bases at J; junction bases unmatched: 8. The CDR3 is CASSSKAGDGFF. The CDR3 DNA sequence: TGTGCCAGCAGCTCGAAAGCGGGGGATGGGTTCTTC.

The chain recombines TRBV7-8 with TRBJ1-3, with D tentatively TRBD1 (6 bases). The CDR3 runs 16 residues. The V gene lost 1 base and the J gene lost 3 bases, with 13 bases spanning the gap. The V gene's germline CDR1 is SGHVS and CDR2 FQNEAQ. The CDR3 DNA is TGTGCCAGCAGCTTAGTAGGGGGGGCGCGTGGAAACACCATATATTTT. Translated, it gives CASSLVGGARGNTIYF.

The chain combines TRBV10-3 with TRBJ1-1, with a weak D call TRBD1 (6 bases). The CDR3 contains 14 residues. The V and J ends lost 6 bases and 1 base respectively, with 12 bases between them. Germline V gives CDR1 ENHRY, CDR2 SYGVKD. The CDR3 nucleotides read TGTGCCATCAGCGGACGGGGGGCGAACACTGAAGCTTTCTTT. Protein product: CAISGRGANTEAFF.

V is TRBV12-3 or TRBV12-4 and J is TRBJ1-5; D is perhaps TRBD1 (5 bases). The CDR3 runs 13 residues. CDR3 sequence: CVTGLKGNQPQHF. The CDR3 nucleotides read TGTGTTACAGGACTCAAGGGGAATCAGCCCCAGCATTTT.

The rearrangement joins TRBV18 to TRBJ1-1; a possible D gene is TRBD1 (5 bases). Trimming took off 1 base at V and 6 bases at J, with 12 bases between the two ends. The germline gives CDR1 KGHSH, CDR2 LQKENI. The CDR3 is 14 amino acids. CDR3 protein: CASSPLGVRSEAFF. Written as DNA, the CDR3 is TGTGCCAGCTCACCACTGGGGGTAAGGTCTGAAGCTTTCTTT.

The rearrangement uses TRBV19 and TRBJ1-1, with D uncertain. This CDR3 is built from 14 residues. V gave up 6 bases and J gave up 4 bases, with 15 bases separating them. Germline CDR1 and CDR2: LNHDA and SQIVND (reference sequence). CDR3 sequence (DNA): TGTGCCAGTAGGCACGGAGTCGGAACCACTGAAGCTTTCTTT. Protein: CASRHGVGTTEAFF.

The chain recombines TRBV5-7 with TRBJ1-4; weak D call: TRBD1 (5 bases). TRBV5-7 is assigned to the ORF class and has an uncertain function. The CDR3 is 19 residues long. Deletions cut 7 bases from V and 1 base from J, with 26 bases between. CDR3 loop: CASRERDSLISGTNEKLFF. CDR3 nucleotide sequence: TGTGCCAGCCGCGAAAGGGACTCTCTCATATCGGGAACTAATGAAAAACTGTTTTTT.

The chain is built from TRBV30 and TRBJ1-5, with TRBD1 identical over 10 bases. Looked up from germline, CDR1 is GTSNPN and CDR2 is SVGIG (reference sequence). The junction had 10 bases not matched to a gene; V was cut back by 1 base and J by 7 bases. The CDR3 runs to 16 residues. The CDR3 sequence is CAWSGPPGQGLQPQHF. DNA of the CDR3: TGTGCCTGGAGTGGGCCCCCGGGACAGGGGTTACAGCCCCAGCATTTT.